The T cell receptor (beta chain) described here comes from a study of PD-1 blockade in classical Hodgkin lymphoma. CDR1 DFQATT and CDR2 SNEGSKA come from the germline V gene (reference sequence). The CDR3 is 11 amino acids. Trimming shortened V by 3 bases and J by 8 bases, and 8 bases separated the two germline ends. Only in-frame clones appear in the TCRdb table, and some are missing; sequencing was by immunoSEQ multiplex PCR. The repertoire consists of about 47,000 clones, with 80% occurring once and the leading ten covering roughly a fifth. Study outcomes and limitations: Complete responders had baseline diversity similar to newly diagnosed patients.

With respect to this clone: Its specificity is not known.

As to time point: cycle 4 day 1 (C4D1), after 5 to 7 weeks of nivolumab. Following autologous stem cell transplantation, relapse occurred in every patient, and exposure to brentuximab vedotin varied. The sequence came from a human donor with classical Hodgkin lymphoma. This material consisted of peripheral blood mononuclear cells (PBMCs), taken before the fourth cycle of nivolumab. The rearrangement joins TRBV20-1 to TRBJ2-1; no definite D call. For the CDR3, the DNA is TGCAGTGCTAGCCCTCGTTATGAGCAGTTCTTC. Translating gives CSASPRYEQFF.